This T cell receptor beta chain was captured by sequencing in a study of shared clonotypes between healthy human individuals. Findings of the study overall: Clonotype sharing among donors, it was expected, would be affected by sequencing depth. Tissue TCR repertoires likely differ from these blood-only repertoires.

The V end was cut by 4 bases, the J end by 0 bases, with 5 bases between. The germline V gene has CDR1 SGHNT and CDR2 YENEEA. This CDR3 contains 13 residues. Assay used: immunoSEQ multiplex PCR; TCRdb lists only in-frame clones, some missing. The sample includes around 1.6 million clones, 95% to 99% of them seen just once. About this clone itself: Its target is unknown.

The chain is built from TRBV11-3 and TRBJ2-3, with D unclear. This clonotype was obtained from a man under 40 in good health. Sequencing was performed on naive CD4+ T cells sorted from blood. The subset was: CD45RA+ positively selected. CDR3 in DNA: TGTGCCAGCAGCTCCCAAAGCACAGATACGCAGTATTTT. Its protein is CASSSQSTDTQYF.